This T cell receptor (beta chain) was captured by sequencing in a study of blood T cell repertoires in COVID-19. For the study at large: The analysed material was cDNA or gDNA that came from T cells, B-cell-depleted T cells, or PBMCs.

Cohort 3 recovery required two negative PCRs, clearance, or symptom resolution. Methods used by the authors: Reference gene primer amplification in the assay estimated nucleated cell counts. Here immunoSEQ multiplex PCR was the method, and the copy in TCRdb shows in-frame clones only, minus some. V, J and clone size derive from that table, while D and trimming were established from the DNA sequence. This sample carries hundreds of thousands of clones, 75% to 90% of them seen once, and the ten largest clones take roughly 1.1%. The CDR3 contains 13 residues. After removal of 6 bases from V and 9 bases from J, the junction contained 6 bases not matched to a gene. The germline CDR1 and CDR2 sequences are LNHDA and SQIVND (reference sequence).

The specimen sequenced was PBMCs or T cells enriched from blood (not recorded which). This receptor was identified in a man younger than 40 who had recovered from COVID-19. This chain joins TRBV19 and TRBJ2-1, with 9 nucleotides matching TRBD1. CDR3 nucleotides: TGTGCCAGTAGCGGGACAGGGTTGAGTGAGCAGTTCTTC. Residues: CASSGTGLSEQFF.